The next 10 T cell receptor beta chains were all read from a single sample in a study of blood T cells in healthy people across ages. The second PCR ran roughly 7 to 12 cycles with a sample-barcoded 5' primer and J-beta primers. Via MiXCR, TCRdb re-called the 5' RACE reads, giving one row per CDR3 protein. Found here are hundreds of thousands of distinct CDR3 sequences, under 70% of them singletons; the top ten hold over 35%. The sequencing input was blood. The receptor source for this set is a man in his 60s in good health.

The CDR3 sequence is CASTPRIGTTDTQYF. DNA of the CDR3: TGTGCCAGCACTCCTAGGATAGGGACCACAGATACGCAGTATTTT. This chain connects TRBV12-3 or TRBV12-4 to TRBJ2-3; D might be TRBD1 or TRBD2, each matching 5 bases. The V gene lost 7 bases and the J gene lost 2 bases, with 16 bases spanning the gap. The CDR3 covers 15 residues.

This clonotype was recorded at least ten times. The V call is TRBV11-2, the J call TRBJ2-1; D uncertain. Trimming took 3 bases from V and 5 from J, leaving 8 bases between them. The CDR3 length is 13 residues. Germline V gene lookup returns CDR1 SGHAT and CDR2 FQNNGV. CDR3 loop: CASSLNRDNEQFF. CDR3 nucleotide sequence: TGTGCCAGCAGCTTGAACCGGGACAATGAGCAGTTCTTC.

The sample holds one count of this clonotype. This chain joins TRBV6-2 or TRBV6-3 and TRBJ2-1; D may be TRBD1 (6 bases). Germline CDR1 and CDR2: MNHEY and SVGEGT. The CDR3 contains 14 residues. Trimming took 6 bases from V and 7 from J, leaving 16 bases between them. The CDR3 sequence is CASSTRQVLNEQFF. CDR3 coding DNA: TGTGCCAGCAGCACTAGACAGGTCCTTAATGAGCAGTTCTTC.

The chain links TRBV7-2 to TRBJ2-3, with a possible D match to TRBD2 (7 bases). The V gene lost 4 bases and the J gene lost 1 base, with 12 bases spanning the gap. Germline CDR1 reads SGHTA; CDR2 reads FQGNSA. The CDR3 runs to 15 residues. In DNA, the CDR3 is TGTGCCAGCAGCTCCCGGGGGGCCCGCACAGATACGCAGTATTTT. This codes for CASSSRGARTDTQYF. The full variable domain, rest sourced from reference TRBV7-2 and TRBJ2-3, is GAGVSQSPSNKVTEKGKDVELRCDPISGHTALYWYRQSLGQGLEFLIYFQGNSAPDKSGLPSDRFSAERTGGSVSTLTIQRTQQEDSAVYLCASSSRGARTDTQYFGPGTRLTVL.

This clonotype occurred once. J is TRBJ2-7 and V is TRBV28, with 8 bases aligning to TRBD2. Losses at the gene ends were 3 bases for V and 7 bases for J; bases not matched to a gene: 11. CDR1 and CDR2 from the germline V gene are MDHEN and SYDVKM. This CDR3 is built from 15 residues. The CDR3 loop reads CASSFLLAGNNEQYF. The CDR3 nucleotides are TGTGCCAGCAGTTTTCTTCTAGCGGGTAACAATGAGCAGTACTTC.

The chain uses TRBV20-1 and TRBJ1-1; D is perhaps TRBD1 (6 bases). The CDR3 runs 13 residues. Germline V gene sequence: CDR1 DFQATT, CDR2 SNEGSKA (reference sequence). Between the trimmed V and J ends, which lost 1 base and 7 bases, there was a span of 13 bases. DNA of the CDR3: TGCAGTGCTAGAGCACAGGGATACAATGAAGCTTTCTTT. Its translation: CSARAQGYNEAFF.

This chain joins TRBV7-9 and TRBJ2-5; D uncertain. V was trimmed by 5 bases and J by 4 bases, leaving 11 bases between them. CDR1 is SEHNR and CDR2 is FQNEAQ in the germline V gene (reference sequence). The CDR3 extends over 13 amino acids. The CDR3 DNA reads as TGTGCCAGCAGCCTGCTGGCACGAGAGACCCAGTACTTC. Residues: CASSLLARETQYF.

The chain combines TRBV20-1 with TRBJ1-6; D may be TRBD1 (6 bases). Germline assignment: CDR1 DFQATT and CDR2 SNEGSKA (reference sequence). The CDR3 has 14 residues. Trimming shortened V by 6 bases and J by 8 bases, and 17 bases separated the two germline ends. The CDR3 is CSASDRPRYSPLHF. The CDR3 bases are TGCAGTGCGAGTGACAGGCCCAGGTATTCACCCCTCCACTTT.

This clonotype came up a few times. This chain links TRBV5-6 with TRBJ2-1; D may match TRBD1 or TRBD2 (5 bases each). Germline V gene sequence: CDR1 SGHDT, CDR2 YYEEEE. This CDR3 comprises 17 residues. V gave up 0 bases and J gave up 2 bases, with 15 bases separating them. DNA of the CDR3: TGTGCCAGCAGCTTGGTAGGGGCTAGCTTCCCCTACAATGAGCAGTTCTTC. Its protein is CASSLVGASFPYNEQFF.

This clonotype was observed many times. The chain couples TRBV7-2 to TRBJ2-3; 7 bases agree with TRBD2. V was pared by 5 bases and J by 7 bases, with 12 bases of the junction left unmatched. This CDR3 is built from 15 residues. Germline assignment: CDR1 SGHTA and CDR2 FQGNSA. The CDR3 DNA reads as TGTGCCAGCAGCCCGTCCGGCGGGGGAAGACATACGCAGTATTTT. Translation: CASSPSGGGRHTQYF.